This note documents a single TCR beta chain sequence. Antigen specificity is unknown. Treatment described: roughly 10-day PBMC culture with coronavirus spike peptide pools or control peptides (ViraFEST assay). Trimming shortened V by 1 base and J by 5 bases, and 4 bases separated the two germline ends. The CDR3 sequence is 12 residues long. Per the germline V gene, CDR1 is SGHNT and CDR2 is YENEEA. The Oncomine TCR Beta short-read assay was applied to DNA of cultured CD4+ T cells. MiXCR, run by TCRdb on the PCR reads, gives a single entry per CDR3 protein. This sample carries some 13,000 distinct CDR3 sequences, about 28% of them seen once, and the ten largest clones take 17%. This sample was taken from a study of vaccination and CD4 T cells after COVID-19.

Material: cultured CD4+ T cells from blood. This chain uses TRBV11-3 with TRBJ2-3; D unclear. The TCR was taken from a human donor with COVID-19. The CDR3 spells CASSLGGDTQYF. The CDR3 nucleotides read TGTGCCAGCAGCTTAGGGGGAGATACGCAGTATTTT.